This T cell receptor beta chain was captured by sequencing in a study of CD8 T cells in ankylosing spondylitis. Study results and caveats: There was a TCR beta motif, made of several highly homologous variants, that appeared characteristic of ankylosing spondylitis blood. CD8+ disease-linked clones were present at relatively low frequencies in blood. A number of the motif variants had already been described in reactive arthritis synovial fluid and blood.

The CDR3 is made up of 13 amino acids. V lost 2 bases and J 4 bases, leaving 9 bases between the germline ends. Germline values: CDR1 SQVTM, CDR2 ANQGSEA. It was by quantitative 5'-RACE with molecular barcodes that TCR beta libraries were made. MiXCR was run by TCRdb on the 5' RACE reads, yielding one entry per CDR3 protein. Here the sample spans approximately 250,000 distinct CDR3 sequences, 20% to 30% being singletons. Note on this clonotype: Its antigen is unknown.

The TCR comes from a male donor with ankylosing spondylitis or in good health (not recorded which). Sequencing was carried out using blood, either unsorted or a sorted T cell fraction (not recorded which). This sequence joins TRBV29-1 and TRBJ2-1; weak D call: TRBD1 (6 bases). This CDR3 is CSVERQGYNEQFF. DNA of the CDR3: TGCAGCGTTGAACGGCAGGGGTACAATGAGCAGTTCTTC.